This T cell receptor (beta chain) is from a study of T cell repertoires in cytomegalovirus infection. In TCRdb, the reads were re-called with MiXCR into one record per CDR3 protein. The sample holds approximately 250,000 distinct CDR3 sequences, roughly 6.5% seen once. This CDR3 region has 16 residues. With 6 bases clipped from V and 7 bases from J, the junction kept 11 bases outside the gene matches. This clonotype was recorded at least ten times. Sequencing used PBMCs. J is TRBJ2-1 and V is TRBV12-3 or TRBV12-4, with 11 bases that match TRBD1. This TCR was sampled from a human donor in good health (CMV status not recorded). Some clones in this sample may be carry-over from other donors' samples. CDR3 region: CASSPIGQGATNEQFF. The DNA for the CDR3 is TGTGCCAGCAGCCCTATCGGACAGGGGGCAACTAATGAGCAGTTCTTC.